Each of the 32 T cell receptor beta chains below was sequenced from the same sample in a study of blood T cell repertoires in COVID-19. Measured with immunoSEQ multiplex PCR; TCRdb has only the in-frame clones, and not every one. Of roughly 200,000 clones listed, approximately 81% are singletons. The specimen sequenced was peripheral blood. Receptors were obtained from a woman of 80 years or more with COVID-19, enrolled during active disease.

The chain recombines TRBV6-5 with TRBJ1-5; D perhaps matches TRBD1 (6 bases). Trimming cost V 8 bases and J 2 bases, with 13 bases left between them. The germline gives CDR1 MNHEY, CDR2 SVGAGI. The CDR3 has 14 residues. CDR3 in amino acids: CASGGRSGNQPQHF. The DNA for the CDR3 is TGTGCCAGCGGGGGCCGCAGCGGCAATCAGCCCCAGCATTTT.

This chain links TRBV19 with TRBJ1-1, with D possibly TRBD1 on 6 matching bases. CDR1 is LNHDA, CDR2 SQIVND, per germline (reference sequence). The CDR3 is 20 residues long. Between the trimmed V and J ends, which lost 4 bases and 1 base, there was a span of 28 bases. CDR3 coding DNA: TGTGCCAGTAGTAGGTATAGCGGGACTTCGACAGGAGGAGGGAACACTGAAGCTTTCTTT. This codes for CASSRYSGTSTGGGNTEAFF. The full variable domain, rest sourced from reference TRBV19 and TRBJ1-1, is DGGITQSPKYLFRKEGQNVTLSCEQNLNHDAMYWYRQDPGQGLRLIYYSQIVNDFQKGDIAEGYSVSREKKESFPLTVTSAQKNPTAFYLCASSRYSGTSTGGGNTEAFFGQGTRLTVV.

The V and J genes are TRBV27 and TRBJ1-6; maybe TRBD1 (6 bases). Germline CDR1 reads MNHEY; CDR2 reads SMNVEV (reference sequence). The CDR3 has 16 amino acids. Trimming left V 0 bases short and J 5 bases short, with 11 bases between. The CDR3 nucleotides are TGTGCCAGCAGTTTATCGGGCAGGGGTAATAATTCACCCCTCCACTTT. Encoded protein: CASSLSGRGNNSPLHF.

This clone has only a few counts. The chain has TRBV7-9 and TRBJ1-1; no reliable D call. The CDR3 has 13 residues. Trimming removed 6 bases from V and 1 base from J, with 9 bases in between. Germline CDR1 reads SEHNR; CDR2 reads FQNEAQ (reference sequence). DNA of the CDR3: TGTGCCAGCAGGTCGACTGGGAACACTGAAGCTTTCTTT. Translated: CASRSTGNTEAFF.

The rearrangement joins TRBV19 to TRBJ2-5; TRBD2 matches at 8 bases. V lost 9 bases, J lost 4 bases, and 10 bases stayed unmatched. The CDR3 loop spans 14 amino acids. Germline CDR1 is LNHDA and CDR2 is SQIVND (reference sequence). The CDR3 region is CASGGAGSRETQYF. DNA for the CDR3: TGTGCCAGCGGGGGGGCAGGGTCAAGAGAGACCCAGTACTTC.

The CDR3 coding sequence is TGTGCCAGCAGTCCCGGGACAGGGCTTCACGAGCAGTACTTC. Its translation: CASSPGTGLHEQYF. This chain links TRBV27 with TRBJ2-7; 9 nucleotides agree with TRBD1. There are 14 residues in the CDR3. V trimming: 5 bases; J trimming: 5 bases; junction bases outside the gene matches: 7. From germline, CDR1 is MNHEY and CDR2 SMNVEV (reference sequence).

The chain has TRBV5-1 and TRBJ2-1; maybe TRBD2 (5 bases). The germline gives CDR1 SGHRS, CDR2 YFSETQ. The CDR3 runs to 14 residues. V lost 7 bases and J 0 bases, leaving 11 bases between the germline ends. The CDR3: CASQRDPSYNEQFF. CDR3 in DNA: TGCGCCAGCCAGAGGGATCCCTCCTACAATGAGCAGTTCTTC.

This clone was counted a single time. DNA of the CDR3: TGTGCCTGGAGGAATCCGGGGAGGGACGGCTACACCTTC. Translation gives CAWRNPGRDGYTF. This rearrangement joins TRBV30 to TRBJ1-2; weak D call: TRBD1 (5 bases). Germline assignment: CDR1 GTSNPN and CDR2 SVGIG (reference sequence). This CDR3 has 13 residues. V was pared by 3 bases and J by 8 bases, with 16 bases between.

The DNA of the CDR3 is TGTGCCAGCAGCGTAGGAAGTCAGGGCTATGGCTACACCTTC. Amino acid sequence: CASSVGSQGYGYTF. The V gene is TRBV9, the J gene TRBJ1-2, with D possibly matching TRBD1 (5 bases). The CDR3 has 14 residues. From germline, CDR1 is SGDLS and CDR2 YYNGEE. V lost 0 bases, J lost 4 bases, and 10 bases lay in between.

This CDR3 is CASSPGRLAGRDTQYF. For the CDR3, the DNA is TGTGCCAGCAGCCCCGGAAGGCTAGCGGGGAGAGATACGCAGTATTTT. The chain joins TRBV14 to TRBJ2-3, with 9 bases that match TRBD2. With V trimmed by 4 bases and J by 5 bases, 10 bases remained unmatched. Germline V gene data show CDR1 as SGHDN and CDR2 as FVKESK. The CDR3 is made up of 16 amino acids. Using reference TRBV14 and TRBJ2-3 for the parts outside the CDR3, the full variable domain is EAGVTQFPSHSVIEKGQTVTLRCDPISGHDNLYWYRRVMGKEIKFLLHFVKESKQDESGMPNNRFLAERTGGTYSTLKVQPAELEDSGVYFCASSPGRLAGRDTQYFGPGTRLTVL.

The rearrangement uses TRBV29-1 and TRBJ2-2; TRBD2 is a possible D gene (5 bases). This CDR3 is 13 amino acids long. V gave up 3 bases and J gave up 1 base, with 6 bases separating them. Germline assignment: CDR1 SQVTM and CDR2 ANQGSEA. The chain's CDR3 is CSVDGVNTGELFF. As DNA, the CDR3 is TGCAGCGTTGACGGGGTGAACACCGGGGAGCTGTTTTTT.

This clone was picked up one time. The gene calls are TRBV23-1 and TRBJ1-3, with 8 bases identical to TRBD1. TRBV23-1 qualifies as an ORF whose function is uncertain. V was clipped by 8 bases and J by 1 base; unmatched bases: 4. The CDR3 extends over 14 amino acids. The CDR3 DNA sequence: TGCGCCAGCTGGGGGGACAGGTCTGGAAACACCATATATTTT. Translation gives CASWGDRSGNTIYF.

This chain joins TRBV19 and TRBJ1-1; a weak D match, TRBD1 (5 bases). Germline CDR1 reads LNHDA; CDR2 reads SQIVND (reference sequence). Trimming shortened V by 7 bases and J by 3 bases, and 15 bases separated the two germline ends. CDR3 length: 14 amino acids. The CDR3 loop is CASTLPGIDTEAFF. The CDR3 region has the DNA TGTGCCAGTACGCTTCCAGGGATAGACACTGAAGCTTTCTTT. Filled out from reference TRBV19 and TRBJ1-1, the complete variable domain reads DGGITQSPKYLFRKEGQNVTLSCEQNLNHDAMYWYRQDPGQGLRLIYYSQIVNDFQKGDIAEGYSVSREKKESFPLTVTSAQKNPTAFYLCASTLPGIDTEAFFGQGTRLTVV.

V gene TRBV19 combines with J gene TRBJ1-1; D uncertain. Trimming shortened V by 5 bases and J by 5 bases, and 15 bases separated the two germline ends. This CDR3 has 14 residues. Germline CDR1 is LNHDA and CDR2 is SQIVND (reference sequence). In nucleotides, the CDR3 is TGTGCCAGTAGTGTCCTACCCTCTATGACTGAAGCTTTCTTT. Translation: CASSVLPSMTEAFF.

A single count supports this clone. The chain combines TRBV7-2 with TRBJ1-2, with a weak D call TRBD1 (6 bases). From germline, CDR1 is SGHTA and CDR2 FQGNSA. Trimming left V 1 base short and J 5 bases short, with 17 bases between. This CDR3 comprises 16 residues. The CDR3 nucleotides are TGTGCCAGCAGCTTAGTGGCTGCAGGGGAGGGTTATGGCTACACCTTC. It is translated as CASSLVAAGEGYGYTF.

V and J are TRBV28 and TRBJ2-7; the D gene is possibly TRBD2 (5 bases). Trimming took 7 bases from V and 2 from J, leaving 15 bases between them. The CDR3 totals 14 residues. Germline V gene lookup returns CDR1 MDHEN and CDR2 SYDVKM. This CDR3 is CASTPPGSPYEQYF. The CDR3 DNA reads as TGTGCCAGCACGCCACCGGGGTCCCCCTACGAGCAGTACTTC. Drawing the rest from reference TRBV28 and TRBJ2-7, the complete variable domain is DVKVTQSSRYLVKRTGEKVFLECVQDMDHENMFWYRQDPGLGLRLIYFSYDVKMKEKGDIPEGYSVSREKKERFSLILESASTNQTSMYLCASTPPGSPYEQYFGPGTRLTVT.

This clone was observed once. The CDR3 DNA reads TGTGCCAGCAGTATGGACAGCTCAGCAAGTCAGCCCCAGCATTTT. Translation gives CASSMDSSASQPQHF. J is TRBJ1-5 and V is TRBV6-5, with D maybe TRBD1 (6 bases). V lost 5 bases and J 6 bases, leaving 17 bases between the germline ends. CDR3 size: 15 residues. Per the germline V gene, CDR1 is MNHEY and CDR2 is SVGAGI.

This chain connects TRBV18 to TRBJ2-7, with TRBD1 matching over 10 bases. Looked up from germline, CDR1 is KGHSH and CDR2 is LQKENI. The CDR3 runs 14 residues. Germline trimming cut 2 bases from V and 6 bases from J; bases unmatched to any gene: 4. CDR3 in DNA: TGTGCCAGCTCACCAATCGGACAGGGGGGCGAGCAGTACGTC. This translates into CASSPIGQGGEQYV.

The chain is built from TRBV29-1 and TRBJ1-3, with D possibly TRBD1 on 6 matching bases. V was shortened by 3 bases and J by 4 bases, with 7 bases between the two germline ends. The CDR3 covers 12 residues. CDR1 and CDR2 (germline): SQVTM, ANQGSEA. CDR3 DNA sequence: TGCAGCGTTGACACAGGGGGAAACACCATATATTTT. Translation: CSVDTGGNTIYF.

The V and J genes are TRBV11-3 and TRBJ1-1; D unclear. Germline V gives CDR1 SGHNT, CDR2 YENEEA. The V end was cut by 2 bases, the J end by 0 bases, with 7 bases between. This CDR3 contains 14 residues. The CDR3 loop reads CASSLNLMNTEAFF. CDR3 bases: TGTGCCAGCAGCTTAAACCTAATGAACACTGAAGCTTTCTTT.

This chain uses TRBV28 with TRBJ1-4; D is unclear. The ends were cut back, 1 base at V and 7 bases at J, with 13 bases in the middle. The CDR3 is 15 amino acids. The germline gives CDR1 MDHEN, CDR2 SYDVKM. In DNA, the CDR3 is TGTGCCAGCAGTTTATTTGACCCCCCGGGTGAAAAACTGTTTTTT. The encoded protein is CASSLFDPPGEKLFF.

This clone appeared a few times. The DNA of the CDR3 is TGTGCCAGCAGCGAGAGAAACACTGAAGCTTTCTTT. It encodes CASSERNTEAFF. The V gene is TRBV28, the J gene TRBJ1-1; D is uncertain. Trimming pared 6 bases from V and 2 bases from J, leaving 7 bases between. The V gene's germline CDR1 is MDHEN and CDR2 SYDVKM. This CDR3 has 12 residues.

This clone has a handful of counts. V usage is TRBV5-1 and J usage is TRBJ1-1, with TRBD1 as a possible D gene (5 bases). CDR3 size: 14 residues. V lost 0 bases, J lost 6 bases, and 12 bases lay in between. Germline V gene sequence: CDR1 SGHRS, CDR2 YFSETQ. The CDR3 region is CASSLETGVAEAFF. The CDR3 nucleotides read TGCGCCAGCAGCTTGGAGACGGGGGTCGCTGAAGCTTTCTTT.

This sequence joins TRBV28 and TRBJ1-5; D gene uncertain. The CDR3 extends over 12 amino acids. Trimming took 5 bases from V and 7 from J, leaving 9 bases between them. Germline V gene sequence: CDR1 MDHEN, CDR2 SYDVKM. CDR3 amino acids: CASSPLGQPQHF. The CDR3 DNA sequence: TGTGCCAGCAGTCCCCTAGGACAGCCCCAGCATTTT.

This clone was seen just once. The chain combines TRBV7-3 with TRBJ2-1; TRBD2 agrees at 7 bases. With 5 bases clipped from V and 10 bases from J, the junction kept 14 bases outside the gene matches. The CDR3 spans 15 residues. The germline V gene has CDR1 SGHTA and CDR2 FQGTGA. Here the CDR3 reads CASSGALRGGKEQFF. CDR3 nucleotides: TGTGCCAGCAGCGGGGCCCTGCGCGGGGGTAAGGAGCAGTTCTTC.

This clone was observed a single time. J is TRBJ1-5 and V is TRBV21-1. TRBV21-1 constitutes a pseudogene. The CDR3 is 21 residues long. The DNA of the CDR3 is TGTGCCAGCAGCAAACTGCTTGGAAGTCACATCGGGGTGAGGAGCAATCAGCCCCAGCATTTT. This translates into CASSKLLGSHIGVRSNQPQHF.

The gene calls are TRBV5-5 and TRBJ1-2, with 8 bases lining up with TRBD1. CDR1 and CDR2 (germline): SGHKS, YYEKEE (reference sequence). The CDR3 sequence is 16 residues long. V trimming: 1 base; J trimming: 1 base; junction bases outside the gene matches: 6. The CDR3 region has the DNA TGTGCCAGCAGCTTGACCGGGACAGGAGGTAACTATGGCTACACCTTC. Protein: CASSLTGTGGNYGYTF.

This clone was picked up a small number of times. This chain connects TRBV28 to TRBJ1-2, with 7 bases lining up with TRBD1. V shed 6 bases and J 10 bases; nucleotides not matched to a gene: 11. From germline, CDR1 is MDHEN and CDR2 SYDVKM. CDR3 length equals 13 residues. CDR3 protein: CASRVQGLGVYTF. The CDR3 DNA follows: TGTGCCAGCAGGGTACAGGGGCTCGGTGTCTACACCTTC.

V gene TRBV4-1 combines with J gene TRBJ2-2, with 7 bases fitting TRBD1. The V gene's germline CDR1 is MGHRA and CDR2 YSYEKL. J was trimmed by 6 bases and V by 4 bases; bases with no gene match: 8. This CDR3 spans 15 amino acids. CDR3 nucleotide sequence: TGCGCCAGCAGCCGTGGGACAGCCCTCCCCGGGGAGCTGTTTTTT. Amino acids: CASSRGTALPGELFF.

This chain connects TRBV4-1 to TRBJ2-3; possible D gene TRBD1, 6 bases. The V and J ends lost 4 bases and 5 bases respectively, with 16 bases between them. The germline gives CDR1 MGHRA, CDR2 YSYEKL. The CDR3 loop spans 15 amino acids. The CDR3 reads CASSPGVLGGDTQYF. The CDR3 DNA reads TGCGCCAGCAGCCCAGGAGTTCTAGGGGGAGATACGCAGTATTTT.

This chain connects TRBV30 to TRBJ2-1; TRBD2 matches 8 bases. CDR1 is GTSNPN, CDR2 SVGIG, per germline (reference sequence). This CDR3 spans 16 amino acids. V dropped 2 bases and J dropped 2; count of bases not matched to a gene: 8. The CDR3 is CAWSHGSGRTYNEQFF. The DNA of the CDR3 is TGTGCCTGGAGTCACGGAAGCGGGAGAACCTACAATGAGCAGTTCTTC.

The gene calls are TRBV2 and TRBJ1-5; 8 positions agree with TRBD1. The CDR3 is 15 residues long. Germline lookup yields CDR1 SNHLY and CDR2 FYNNEI. J gave up 4 bases and V 6 bases, and 8 bases lay outside the gene matches. The CDR3 protein is CASRLTGGGNQPQHF. CDR3 bases: TGTGCCAGCAGGCTTACAGGGGGAGGAAATCAGCCCCAGCATTTT.